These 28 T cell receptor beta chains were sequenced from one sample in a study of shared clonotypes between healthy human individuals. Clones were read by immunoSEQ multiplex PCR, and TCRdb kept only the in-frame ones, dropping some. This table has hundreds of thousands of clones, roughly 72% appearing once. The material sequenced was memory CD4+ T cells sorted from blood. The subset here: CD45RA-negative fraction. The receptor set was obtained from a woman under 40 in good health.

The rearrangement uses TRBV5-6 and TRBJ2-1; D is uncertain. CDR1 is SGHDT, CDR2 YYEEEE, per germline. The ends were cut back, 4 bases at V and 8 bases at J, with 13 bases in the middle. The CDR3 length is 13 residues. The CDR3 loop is CASSPLDSDEQFF. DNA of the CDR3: TGTGCCAGCAGCCCCCTTGACTCCGATGAGCAGTTCTTC.

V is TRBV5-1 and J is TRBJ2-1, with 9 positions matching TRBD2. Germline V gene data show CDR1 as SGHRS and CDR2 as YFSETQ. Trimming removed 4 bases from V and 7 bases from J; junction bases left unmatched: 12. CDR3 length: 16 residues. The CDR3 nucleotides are TGCGCCAGCAGCCGTAGCGGGAGCCCCAAAACAAATGAGCAGTTCTTC. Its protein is CASSRSGSPKTNEQFF.

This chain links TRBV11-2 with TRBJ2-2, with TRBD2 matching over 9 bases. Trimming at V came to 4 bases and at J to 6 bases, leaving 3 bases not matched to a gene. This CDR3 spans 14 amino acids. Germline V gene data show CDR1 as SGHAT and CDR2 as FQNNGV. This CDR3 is CASSYKREAGELFF. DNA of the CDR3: TGTGCCAGCAGCTACAAGCGGGAGGCCGGGGAGCTGTTTTTT.

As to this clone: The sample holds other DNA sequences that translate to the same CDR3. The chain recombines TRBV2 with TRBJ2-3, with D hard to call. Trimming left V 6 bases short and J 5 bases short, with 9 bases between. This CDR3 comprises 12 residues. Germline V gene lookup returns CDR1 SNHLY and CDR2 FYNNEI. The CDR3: CASSDHRDTQYF. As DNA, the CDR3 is TGTGCCAGCAGCGACCATCGAGATACGCAGTATTTT.

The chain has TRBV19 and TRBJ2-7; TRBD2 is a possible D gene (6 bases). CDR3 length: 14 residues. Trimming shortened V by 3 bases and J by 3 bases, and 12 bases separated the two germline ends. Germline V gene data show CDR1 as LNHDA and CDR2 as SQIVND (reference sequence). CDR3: CASSIGRGNYEQYF. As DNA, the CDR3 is TGTGCCAGTAGTATTGGGCGGGGAAACTACGAGCAGTACTTC. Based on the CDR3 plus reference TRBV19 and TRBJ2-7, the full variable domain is DGGITQSPKYLFRKEGQNVTLSCEQNLNHDAMYWYRQDPGQGLRLIYYSQIVNDFQKGDIAEGYSVSREKKESFPLTVTSAQKNPTAFYLCASSIGRGNYEQYFGPGTRLTVT.

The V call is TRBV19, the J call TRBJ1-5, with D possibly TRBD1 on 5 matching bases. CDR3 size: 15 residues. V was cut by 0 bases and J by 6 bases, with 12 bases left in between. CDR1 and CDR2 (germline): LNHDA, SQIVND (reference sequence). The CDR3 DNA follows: TGTGCCAGTAGTATAGACAGCTTCAGGGTTCAGCCCCAGCATTTT. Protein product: CASSIDSFRVQPQHF.

The CDR3 DNA reads as TGCGCCAGCAGCCCGACGGGTGGACCGGGACCTACAAGATACTATGGCTACACCTTC. Protein product: CASSPTGGPGPTRYYGYTF. The chain combines TRBV4-1 with TRBJ1-2; TRBD1 is a possible D gene (5 bases). This CDR3 region has 19 residues. V lost 4 bases and J lost 3, with 27 bases in between. CDR1 and CDR2 from the germline V gene are MGHRA and YSYEKL.

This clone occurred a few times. The CDR3 loop reads CASSSLAGVNNEQFF. The CDR3 DNA reads TGTGCCAGCAGCTCACTAGCGGGAGTTAACAATGAGCAGTTCTTC. V usage is TRBV7-3 and J usage is TRBJ2-1, with TRBD2 matching over 11 bases. In germline, CDR1 is SGHTA, CDR2 FQGTGA. The V and J ends lost 4 bases and 5 bases, in that order; junction bases with no gene match: 4. CDR3 length equals 15 residues. Based on the CDR3 plus reference TRBV7-3 and TRBJ2-1, the full variable domain is GAGVSQTPSNKVTEKGKYVELRCDPISGHTALYWYRQSLGQGPEFLIYFQGTGAADDSGLPNDRFFAVRPEGSVSTLKIQRTERGDSAVYLCASSSLAGVNNEQFFGPGTRLTVL.

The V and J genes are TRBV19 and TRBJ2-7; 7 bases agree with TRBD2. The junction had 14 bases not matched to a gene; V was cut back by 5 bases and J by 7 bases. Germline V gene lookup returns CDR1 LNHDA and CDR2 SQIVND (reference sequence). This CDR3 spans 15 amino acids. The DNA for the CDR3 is TGTGCCAGTAGTCCCTTAGCCGCCTGGGGAGGGGAGCAGTACTTC. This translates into CASSPLAAWGGEQYF.

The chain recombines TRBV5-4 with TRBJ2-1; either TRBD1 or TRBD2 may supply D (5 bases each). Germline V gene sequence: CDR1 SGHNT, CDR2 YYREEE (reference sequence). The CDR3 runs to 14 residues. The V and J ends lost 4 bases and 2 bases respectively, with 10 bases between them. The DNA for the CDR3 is TGTGCCAGCAGCCCCGAGGGGACCTACAATGAGCAGTTCTTC. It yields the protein CASSPEGTYNEQFF.

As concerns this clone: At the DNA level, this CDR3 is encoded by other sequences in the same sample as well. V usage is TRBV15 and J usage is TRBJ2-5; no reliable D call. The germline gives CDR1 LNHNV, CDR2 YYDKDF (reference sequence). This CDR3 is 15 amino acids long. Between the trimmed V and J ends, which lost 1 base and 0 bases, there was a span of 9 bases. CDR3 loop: CATSRVTGYQETQYF. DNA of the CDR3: TGTGCCACCAGCAGAGTAACGGGCTACCAAGAGACCCAGTACTTC.

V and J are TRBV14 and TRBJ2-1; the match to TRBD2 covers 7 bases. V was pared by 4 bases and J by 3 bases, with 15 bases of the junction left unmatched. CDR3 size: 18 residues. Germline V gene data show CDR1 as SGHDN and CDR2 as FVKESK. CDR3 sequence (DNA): TGTGCCAGCAGCCCGGGTGGGAGGGCCTCTTCGGTCTACAATGAGCAGTTCTTC. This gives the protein CASSPGGRASSVYNEQFF.

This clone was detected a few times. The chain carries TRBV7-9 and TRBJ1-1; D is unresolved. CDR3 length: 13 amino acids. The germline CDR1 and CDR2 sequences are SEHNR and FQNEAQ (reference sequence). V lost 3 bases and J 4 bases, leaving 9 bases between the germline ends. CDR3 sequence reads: CASSLVLSTEAFF. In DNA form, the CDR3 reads TGTGCCAGCAGCTTGGTCTTAAGCACTGAAGCTTTCTTT.

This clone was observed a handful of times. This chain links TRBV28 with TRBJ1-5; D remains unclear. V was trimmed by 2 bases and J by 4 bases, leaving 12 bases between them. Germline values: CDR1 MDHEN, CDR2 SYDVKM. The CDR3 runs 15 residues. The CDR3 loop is CASSLRAGPNQPQHF. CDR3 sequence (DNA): TGTGCCAGCAGTTTAAGGGCTGGCCCGAATCAGCCCCAGCATTTT. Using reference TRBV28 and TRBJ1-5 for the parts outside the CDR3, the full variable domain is DVKVTQSSRYLVKRTGEKVFLECVQDMDHENMFWYRQDPGLGLRLIYFSYDVKMKEKGDIPEGYSVSREKKERFSLILESASTNQTSMYLCASSLRAGPNQPQHFGDGTRLSIL.

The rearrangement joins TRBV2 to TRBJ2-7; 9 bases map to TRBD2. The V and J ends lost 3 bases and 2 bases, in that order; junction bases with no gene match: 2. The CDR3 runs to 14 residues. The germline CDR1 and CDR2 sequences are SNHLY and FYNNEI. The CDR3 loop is CASSDGGRAYEQYF. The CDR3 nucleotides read TGTGCCAGCAGTGACGGCGGGAGGGCCTACGAGCAGTACTTC.

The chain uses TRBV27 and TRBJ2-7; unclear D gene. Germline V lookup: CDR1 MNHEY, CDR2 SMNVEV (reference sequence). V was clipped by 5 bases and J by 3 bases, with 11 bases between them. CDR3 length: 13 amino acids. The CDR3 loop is CASSRTGDYEQYF. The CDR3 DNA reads TGTGCCAGCAGTCGCACGGGCGACTACGAGCAGTACTTC.

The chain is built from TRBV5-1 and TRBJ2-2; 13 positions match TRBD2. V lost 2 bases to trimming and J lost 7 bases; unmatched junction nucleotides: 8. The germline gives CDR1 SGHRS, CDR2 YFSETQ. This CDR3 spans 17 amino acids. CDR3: CASSFTSGRAKSGELFF. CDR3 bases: TGCGCCAGCAGCTTCACTAGCGGGAGGGCCAAAAGCGGGGAGCTGTTTTTT.

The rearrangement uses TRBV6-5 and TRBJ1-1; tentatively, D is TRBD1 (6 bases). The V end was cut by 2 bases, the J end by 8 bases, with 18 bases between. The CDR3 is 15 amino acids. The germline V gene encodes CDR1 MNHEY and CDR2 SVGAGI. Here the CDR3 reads CASSYGGRDFNEAFF. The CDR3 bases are TGTGCCAGCAGTTACGGGGGCAGAGACTTTAACGAAGCTTTCTTT.

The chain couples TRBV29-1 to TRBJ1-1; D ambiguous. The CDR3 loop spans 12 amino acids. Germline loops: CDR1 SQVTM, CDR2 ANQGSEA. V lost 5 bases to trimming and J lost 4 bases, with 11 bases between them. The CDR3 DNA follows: TGCAGCGTTTCTAGAGAGAGCACTGAAGCTTTCTTT. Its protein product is CSVSRESTEAFF.

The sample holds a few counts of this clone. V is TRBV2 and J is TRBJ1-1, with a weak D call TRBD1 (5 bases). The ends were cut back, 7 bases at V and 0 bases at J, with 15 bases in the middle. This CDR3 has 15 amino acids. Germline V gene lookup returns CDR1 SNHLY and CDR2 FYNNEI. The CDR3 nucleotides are TGTGCCAGCACCGACCGGACGGGACTGAACACTGAAGCTTTCTTT. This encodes CASTDRTGLNTEAFF.

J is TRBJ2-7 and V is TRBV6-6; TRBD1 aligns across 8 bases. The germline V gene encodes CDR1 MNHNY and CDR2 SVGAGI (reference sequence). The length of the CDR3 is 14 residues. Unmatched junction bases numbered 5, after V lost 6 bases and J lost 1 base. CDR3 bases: TGTGCCAGCAGATCACAGGGGGATTCCTACGAGCAGTACTTC. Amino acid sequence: CASRSQGDSYEQYF.

The CDR3 DNA is TGTGCCAGCAGCTTGAATTCCGGGAAACTGTTTTTT. This translates into CASSLNSGKLFF. This chain uses TRBV11-2 with TRBJ1-4; D gene uncertain. Trimming removed 3 bases at V and 11 bases at J, with 10 bases between. CDR1 is SGHAT, CDR2 FQNNGV, per germline. The CDR3 runs 12 residues.

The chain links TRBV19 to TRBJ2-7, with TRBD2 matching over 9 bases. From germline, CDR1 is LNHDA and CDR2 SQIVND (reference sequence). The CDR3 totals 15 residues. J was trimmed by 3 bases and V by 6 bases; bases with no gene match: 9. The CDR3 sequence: CASSSRTSVVYEQYF. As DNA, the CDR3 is TGTGCCAGTAGCTCTCGGACTAGCGTTGTCTACGAGCAGTACTTC.

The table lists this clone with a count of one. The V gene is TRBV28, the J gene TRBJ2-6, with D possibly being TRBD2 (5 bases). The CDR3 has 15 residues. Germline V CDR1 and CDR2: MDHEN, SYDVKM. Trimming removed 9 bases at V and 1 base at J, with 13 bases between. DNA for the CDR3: TGTGCCAGTACGACCGGGGTTTCTGGGGCCAACGTCCTGACTTTC. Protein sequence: CASTTGVSGANVLTF.

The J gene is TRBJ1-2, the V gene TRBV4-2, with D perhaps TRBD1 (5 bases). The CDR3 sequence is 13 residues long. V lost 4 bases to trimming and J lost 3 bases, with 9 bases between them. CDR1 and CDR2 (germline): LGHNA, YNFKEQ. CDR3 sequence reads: CASSRQQDYGYTF. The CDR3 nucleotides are TGTGCCAGCAGCCGACAGCAAGACTATGGCTACACCTTC.

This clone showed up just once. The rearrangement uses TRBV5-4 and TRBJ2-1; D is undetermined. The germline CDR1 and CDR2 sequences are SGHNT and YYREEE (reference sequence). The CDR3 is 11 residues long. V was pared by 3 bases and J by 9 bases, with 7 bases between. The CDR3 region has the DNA TGTGCCAGCAGCTCCGTAGGTGAGCAGTTCTTC. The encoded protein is CASSSVGEQFF.

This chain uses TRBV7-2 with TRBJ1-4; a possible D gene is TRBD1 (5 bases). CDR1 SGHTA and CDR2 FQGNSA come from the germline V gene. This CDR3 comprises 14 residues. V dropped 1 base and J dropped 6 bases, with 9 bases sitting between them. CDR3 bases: TGTGCCAGCAGCTTAGAGGCGGGGGATGAAAAACTGTTTTTT. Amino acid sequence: CASSLEAGDEKLFF.

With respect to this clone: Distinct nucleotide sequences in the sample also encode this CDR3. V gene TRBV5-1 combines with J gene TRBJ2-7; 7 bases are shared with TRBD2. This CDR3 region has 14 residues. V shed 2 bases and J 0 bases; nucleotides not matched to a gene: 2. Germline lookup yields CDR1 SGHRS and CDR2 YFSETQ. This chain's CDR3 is CASSLAGSSYEQYF. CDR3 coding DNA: TGCGCCAGCAGCTTAGCGGGGAGCTCCTACGAGCAGTACTTC.